The 29 T cell receptor beta chains below all came from one sample that was sequenced in a study of cytomegalovirus exposure and HLA in healthy donors. The primer mix had 60 Vbeta and 13 Jbeta primers. TCRdb's table, derived via immunoSEQ multiplex PCR, lists solely in-frame clones and lacks some. This sample has around 29,000 clones, with about 62% found just once. The sample was PBMCs. These receptors came from a male donor in good health and CMV-seropositive.

The chain combines TRBV2 with TRBJ2-5; 16 nucleotides align to TRBD2. The J segment lost 0 bases and the V segment lost 6 bases, leaving 7 bases of the junction unmatched. This CDR3 comprises 18 residues. Per germline, CDR1 SNHLY and CDR2 FYNNEI. CDR3 DNA: TGTGCCAGCAGGGGGACTAGCGGGGGGGCGCTGTACCAAGAGACCCAGTACTTC. Residues: CASRGTSGGALYQETQYF. The full variable domain, completed using reference TRBV2 and TRBJ2-5, is EPEVTQTPSHQVTQMGQEVILRCVPISNHLYFYWYRQILGQKVEFLVSFYNNEISEKSEIFDDQFSVERPDGSNFTLKIRSTKLEDSAMYFCASRGTSGGALYQETQYFGPGTRLLVL.

This clone was picked up a small number of times. The V and J genes are TRBV6-6 and TRBJ1-6; tentative D call: TRBD1 (5 bases). V lost 6 bases and J lost 7, with 13 bases in between. Germline values: CDR1 MNHNY, CDR2 SVGAGI (reference sequence). The CDR3 extends over 14 amino acids. The CDR3 DNA sequence: TGTGCCAGCAGCTACGGGGACTTCAATTCACCCCTCCACTTT. Translating gives CASSYGDFNSPLHF.

Relative to its sample, this clone is medium-sized (0.01 to 0.1%). The rearrangement joins TRBV11-1 to TRBJ1-1, with a tentative D call TRBD1 (5 bases). Trimming shortened V by 5 bases and J by 1 base, and 17 bases separated the two germline ends. Germline CDR1 and CDR2: SGHAT and FQDESV (reference sequence). The CDR3 contains 16 residues. CDR3 sequence (DNA): TGTGCCAGCAGCGTCTTACCCAGGGTTGGGAACACTGAAGCTTTCTTT. Translated: CASSVLPRVGNTEAFF.

The chain is built from TRBV28 and TRBJ2-7, with TRBD2 matching 7 bases. V gave up 10 bases and J gave up 6 bases; unmatched junction bases: 9. This CDR3 contains 12 residues. The germline V gene encodes CDR1 MDHEN and CDR2 SYDVKM. CDR3 coding DNA: TGTGCCACCCTGGGGGAGGGAGTCGAGCAGTACTTC. Its translation is CATLGEGVEQYF.

This rearrangement joins TRBV6-5 to TRBJ2-7; the match to TRBD2 covers 9 bases. The germline V gene has CDR1 MNHEY and CDR2 SVGAGI. The V and J ends lost 8 bases and 11 bases, in that order; junction bases with no gene match: 7. The CDR3 has 11 amino acids. The CDR3 DNA is TGTGCCAGCTGGCGGGGGGGGGAAAAGTACTTC. As protein: CASWRGGEKYF.

This clone was detected a few times. The chain joins TRBV4-1 to TRBJ2-2; D is ambiguous. Looked up from germline, CDR1 is MGHRA and CDR2 is YSYEKL. V was cut by 7 bases and J by 1 base, with 10 bases left in between. The CDR3 runs to 14 residues. The CDR3, as DNA: TGCGCCAGCAAACTCGGAGAGAACACCGGGGAGCTGTTTTTT. Amino acids: CASKLGENTGELFF.

V and J are TRBV11-3 and TRBJ1-1; D is uncertain. Between the trimmed V and J ends, which lost 5 bases and 3 bases, there was a span of 13 bases. This CDR3 spans 14 amino acids. Per germline, CDR1 SGHNT and CDR2 YENEEA. The CDR3 loop reads CASSPRPEYTEAFF. The DNA for the CDR3 is TGTGCCAGCAGCCCTCGGCCGGAGTACACTGAAGCTTTCTTT.

This chain joins TRBV28 and TRBJ1-5; 8 bases are a match to TRBD1. In germline, CDR1 is MDHEN, CDR2 SYDVKM. V was pared by 6 bases and J by 6 bases, with 10 bases of the junction left unmatched. The CDR3 contains 15 residues. The CDR3 reads CASSLQQGAGQPQHF. The CDR3 coding sequence is TGTGCCAGCAGCCTTCAGCAGGGGGCAGGTCAGCCCCAGCATTTT.

The V gene is TRBV5-1, the J gene TRBJ1-6, with TRBD1 matching 7 bases. Trimming at V came to 4 bases and at J to 9 bases, leaving 10 bases not matched to a gene. CDR3 length: 15 amino acids. Per germline, CDR1 SGHRS and CDR2 YFSETQ. The CDR3 sequence is CASSQQSTGSSPLHF. The CDR3 DNA sequence: TGCGCCAGCAGCCAGCAATCGACAGGGAGTTCACCCCTCCACTTT.

The chain uses TRBV5-1 and TRBJ2-7; perhaps TRBD1 as D (5 bases). V lost 3 bases, J lost 6 bases, and 10 bases lay in between. This CDR3 region has 12 residues. Germline lookup yields CDR1 SGHRS and CDR2 YFSETQ. The CDR3, as DNA: TGCGCCAGCAGCTCGCCTGGGGCCGAGCAGTACTTC. Amino acid sequence: CASSSPGAEQYF.

This clone was found once. The rearrangement joins TRBV7-3 to TRBJ2-5, with D maybe TRBD1 (6 bases). This CDR3 contains 17 residues. Germline V gives CDR1 SGHTA, CDR2 FQGTGA. V was cut by 1 base and J by 1 base, with 16 bases left in between. The CDR3 coding sequence is TGTGCCAGCAGCTTAATAGCGTGGACAGATGTCCAAGAGACCCAGTACTTC. The encoded protein is CASSLIAWTDVQETQYF.

This clone was observed a few times. The chain uses TRBV30 and TRBJ2-7, with TRBD1 identical over 8 bases. V lost 5 bases and J lost 4; bases outside the gene matches: 4. CDR3 length: 12 residues. Germline V gene lookup returns CDR1 GTSNPN and CDR2 SVGIG (reference sequence). The CDR3, as DNA: TGTGCCTGGGGCAGGGACAGGTACGAGCAGTACTTC. Protein: CAWGRDRYEQYF.

This clone occurred a few times. The gene calls are TRBV7-2 and TRBJ2-7; 7 bases are shared with TRBD2. V shed 3 bases and J 7 bases; nucleotides not matched to a gene: 3. The CDR3 totals 12 residues. Germline V gene lookup returns CDR1 SGHTA and CDR2 FQGNSA. CDR3 in amino acids: CASSFLGGEQYF. The CDR3, as DNA: TGTGCCAGCAGCTTCCTCGGGGGGGAGCAGTACTTC.

This sequence joins TRBV6-5 and TRBJ1-2; a weak D match, TRBD1 (5 bases). V was trimmed by 8 bases and J by 3 bases, leaving 13 bases between them. Germline assignment: CDR1 MNHEY and CDR2 SVGAGI. CDR3 length equals 13 residues. The CDR3 bases are TGTGCCAGCGGGGGGTTCAGGCACTATGGCTACACCTTC. This codes for CASGGFRHYGYTF.

The chain has TRBV6-8 and TRBJ1-4, with TRBD1 matching 8 bases. The CDR3 extends over 13 amino acids. CDR1 is MNHGY and CDR2 is SAAAGT in the germline V gene. After removal of 9 bases from V and 5 bases from J, the junction contained 5 bases not matched to a gene. The CDR3 DNA sequence: TGTGCCAGGCCGGACAGGGAAAATGAAAAACTGTTTTTT. This gives the protein CARPDRENEKLFF.

The genes are TRBV7-9 and TRBJ1-2; a possible D gene is TRBD1 (6 bases). Per the germline V gene, CDR1 is SEHNR and CDR2 is FQNEAQ (reference sequence). V dropped 10 bases and J dropped 2 bases, with 23 bases sitting between them. The CDR3 loop spans 16 amino acids. Here the CDR3 DNA reads TGTGCCATCACCCCGAACGGACAGTCCCTCAACTATGGCTACACCTTC. Protein: CAITPNGQSLNYGYTF.

The chain joins TRBV7-9 to TRBJ2-7; D perhaps matches TRBD2 (6 bases). Germline V gives CDR1 SEHNR, CDR2 FQNEAQ (reference sequence). This CDR3 spans 14 amino acids. V was trimmed by 7 bases and J by 1 base, leaving 14 bases between them. The CDR3 DNA is TGTGCCAGCACCCCGGGAGTAGCGTCCTACGAGCAGTACTTC. Translation: CASTPGVASYEQYF.

V gene TRBV4-2 combines with J gene TRBJ2-1; 8 bases agree with TRBD2. V shed 3 bases, J shed 6 bases, and the junction held 10 bases outside the gene matches. Germline-derived CDR1 and CDR2 are LGHNA and YNFKEQ. The CDR3 extends over 16 amino acids. The DNA of the CDR3 is TGTGCCAGCAGCCAGCCGGGACTAGGTCTGTCCAATGAGCAGTTCTTC. Translation: CASSQPGLGLSNEQFF.

This clone was detected only a few times. The CDR3 DNA is TGTGCCAGCAGTGATGGGGGACACCCGAACACTGAAGCTTTCTTT. Translated: CASSDGGHPNTEAFF. The rearrangement links TRBV6-1 to TRBJ1-1; a weak D match, TRBD1 (6 bases). The V gene lost 3 bases and the J gene lost 1 base, with 12 bases spanning the gap. The CDR3 is made up of 15 amino acids. Looked up from germline, CDR1 is MNHNS and CDR2 is SASEGT.

In its sample, this clone was seen a few times. V gene TRBV18 combines with J gene TRBJ2-1; 14 nucleotides match TRBD2. Trimming removed 3 bases from V and 15 bases from J; junction bases left unmatched: 13. The CDR3 runs 16 residues. Germline V gene lookup returns CDR1 KGHSH and CDR2 LQKENI. CDR3 protein: CASSPSGTSGSKRGFF. In DNA form, the CDR3 reads TGTGCCAGCTCACCTTCCGGGACTAGCGGGAGCAAAAGGGGGTTCTTC.

The genes are TRBV20-1 and TRBJ2-5; D is unresolved. In germline, CDR1 is DFQATT, CDR2 SNEGSKA (reference sequence). The V and J ends lost 6 bases and 7 bases respectively, with 12 bases between them. This CDR3 spans 11 amino acids. The CDR3 loop reads CSASSFSTQYF. Here the CDR3 DNA reads TGCAGTGCCTCGAGTTTCTCGACCCAGTACTTC.

The chain is built from TRBV6-1 and TRBJ1-6; maybe TRBD1 (5 bases). The CDR3 has 15 amino acids. V lost 7 bases and J 10 bases, leaving 20 bases between the germline ends. Germline lookup yields CDR1 MNHNS and CDR2 SASEGT. The CDR3 protein is CASTLRGSQRSPLHF. As DNA, the CDR3 is TGTGCCAGCACCTTACGGGGGTCACAGAGATCACCCCTCCACTTT.

The sample holds a few counts of this clone. The chain is built from TRBV11-2 and TRBJ1-2, with 11 bases identical to TRBD1. After removal of 1 base from V and 4 bases from J, the junction contained 8 bases not matched to a gene. The CDR3 runs to 17 residues. Germline CDR1 and CDR2: SGHAT and FQNNGV. CDR3 residues: CASSLGTGGASSYGYTF. In nucleotides, the CDR3 is TGTGCCAGCAGCTTAGGGACAGGGGGCGCGAGTAGCTATGGCTACACCTTC.

The chain has TRBV18 and TRBJ2-1; possibly TRBD2 for D (5 bases). V lost 3 bases to trimming and J lost 6 bases, with 9 bases between them. The V gene's germline CDR1 is KGHSH and CDR2 LQKENI. The CDR3 consists of 13 residues. CDR3 sequence (DNA): TGTGCCAGCTCACCTCCTACTAGCAATGAGCAGTTCTTC. It encodes CASSPPTSNEQFF.

This clone was counted only a few times. The V gene is TRBV5-6, the J gene TRBJ2-5; 8 bases line up with TRBD1. TRBJ2-7 explains the end of the DNA better; the J call may be wrong. CDR1 and CDR2 from the germline V gene are SGHDT and YYEEEE. CDR3 size: 15 residues. CDR3: CASSSWTGNSYEQYF. The CDR3, as DNA: TGTGCCAGCAGCTCTTGGACAGGGAACTCCTACGAGCAGTACTTC.

This clone was observed a handful of times. J is TRBJ2-7 and V is TRBV10-2; 8 bases line up with TRBD2. Trimming took 4 bases from V and 0 from J; bases not matched to a gene: 8. The germline V gene has CDR1 WSHSY and CDR2 SAAADI. The CDR3 loop spans 16 amino acids. The chain's CDR3 is CASSVLAEPTSYEQYF. The CDR3 DNA follows: TGCGCCAGCAGTGTACTAGCGGAGCCCACCTCCTACGAGCAGTACTTC.

The chain couples TRBV5-1 to TRBJ1-2, with D tentatively TRBD1 (6 bases). This CDR3 contains 13 residues. Germline CDR1 reads SGHRS; CDR2 reads YFSETQ. V was shortened by 5 bases and J by 8 bases, with 16 bases between the two germline ends. The CDR3 DNA sequence: TGCGCCAGCAGTGGGGGCGGCACCGAAGGCTACACCTTC. It yields the protein CASSGGGTEGYTF.

This clone was counted between two and nine times. The chain couples TRBV4-1 to TRBJ2-5; TRBD2 matches 9 bases. V shed 1 base, J shed 3 bases, and the junction held 3 bases outside the gene matches. Germline V gene sequence: CDR1 MGHRA, CDR2 YSYEKL. The CDR3 length is 15 residues. The CDR3 reads CASSQGVAGEETQYF. The CDR3 nucleotides read TGCGCCAGCAGCCAAGGTGTAGCGGGGGAAGAGACCCAGTACTTC.

This clone was observed a handful of times. This chain uses TRBV6-5 with TRBJ1-2; D unclear. The CDR3 consists of 13 residues. Trimming left V 5 bases short and J 6 bases short, with 13 bases between. Germline values: CDR1 MNHEY, CDR2 SVGAGI. CDR3 residues: CASSDGEGHGYTF. DNA of the CDR3: TGTGCCAGCAGTGACGGGGAGGGCCATGGCTACACCTTC.